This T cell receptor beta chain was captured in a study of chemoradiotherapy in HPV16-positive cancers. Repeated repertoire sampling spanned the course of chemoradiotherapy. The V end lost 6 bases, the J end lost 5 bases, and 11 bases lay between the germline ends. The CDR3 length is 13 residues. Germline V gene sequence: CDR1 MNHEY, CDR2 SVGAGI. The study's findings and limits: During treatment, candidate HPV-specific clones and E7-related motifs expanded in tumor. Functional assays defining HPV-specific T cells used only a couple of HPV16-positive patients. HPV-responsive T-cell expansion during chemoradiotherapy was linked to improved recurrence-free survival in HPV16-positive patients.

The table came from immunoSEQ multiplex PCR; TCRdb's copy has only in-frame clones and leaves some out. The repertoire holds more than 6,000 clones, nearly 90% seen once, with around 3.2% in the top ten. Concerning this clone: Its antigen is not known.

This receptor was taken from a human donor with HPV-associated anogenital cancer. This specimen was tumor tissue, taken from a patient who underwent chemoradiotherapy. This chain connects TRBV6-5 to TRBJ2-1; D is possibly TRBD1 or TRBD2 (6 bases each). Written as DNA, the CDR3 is TGTGCCAGCAGAGGGGGGCCCCACAATGAGCAGTTCTTC. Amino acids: CASRGGPHNEQFF.